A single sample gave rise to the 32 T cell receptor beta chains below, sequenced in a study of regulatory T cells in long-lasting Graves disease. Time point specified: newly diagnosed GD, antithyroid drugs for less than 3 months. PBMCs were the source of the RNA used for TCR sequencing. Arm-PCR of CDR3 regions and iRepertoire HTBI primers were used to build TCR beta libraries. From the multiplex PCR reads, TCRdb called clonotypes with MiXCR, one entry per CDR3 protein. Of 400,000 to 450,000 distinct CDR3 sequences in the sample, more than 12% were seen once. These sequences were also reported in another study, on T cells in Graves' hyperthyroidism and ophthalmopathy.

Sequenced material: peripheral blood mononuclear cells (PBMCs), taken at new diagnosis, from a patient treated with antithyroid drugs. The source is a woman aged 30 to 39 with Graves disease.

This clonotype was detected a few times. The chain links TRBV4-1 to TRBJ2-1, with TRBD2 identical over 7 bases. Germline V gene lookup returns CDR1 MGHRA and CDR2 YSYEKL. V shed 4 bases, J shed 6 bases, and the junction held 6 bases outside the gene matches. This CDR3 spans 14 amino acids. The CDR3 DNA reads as TGCGCCAGCAGCCTTGGCGGGGAGGGCAATGAGCAGTTCTTC. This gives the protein CASSLGGEGNEQFF.

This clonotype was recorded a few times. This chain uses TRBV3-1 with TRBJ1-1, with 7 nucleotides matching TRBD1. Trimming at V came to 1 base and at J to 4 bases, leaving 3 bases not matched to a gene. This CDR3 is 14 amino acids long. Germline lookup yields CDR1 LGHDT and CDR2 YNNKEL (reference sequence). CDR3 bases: TGTGCCAGCAGCCAAGCAGGGGGGTCCACTGAAGCTTTCTTT. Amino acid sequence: CASSQAGGSTEAFF.

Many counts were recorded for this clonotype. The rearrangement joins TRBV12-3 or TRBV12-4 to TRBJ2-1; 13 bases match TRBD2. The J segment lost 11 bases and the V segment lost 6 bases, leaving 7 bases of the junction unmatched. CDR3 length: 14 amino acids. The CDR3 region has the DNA TGTGCCAGCAGCCAGGGACTAGCGGGAAGTCAGCAGTTCTTC. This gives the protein CASSQGLAGSQQFF.

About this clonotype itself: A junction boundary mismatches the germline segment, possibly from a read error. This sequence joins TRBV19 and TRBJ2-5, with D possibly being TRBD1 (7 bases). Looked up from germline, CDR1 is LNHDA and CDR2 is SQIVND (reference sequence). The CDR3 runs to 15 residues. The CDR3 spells CASNDRAAGQGTQYF. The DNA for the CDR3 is TGTGCCAGTAATGACAGGGCTGCGGGACAAGGGACCCAGTACTTC.

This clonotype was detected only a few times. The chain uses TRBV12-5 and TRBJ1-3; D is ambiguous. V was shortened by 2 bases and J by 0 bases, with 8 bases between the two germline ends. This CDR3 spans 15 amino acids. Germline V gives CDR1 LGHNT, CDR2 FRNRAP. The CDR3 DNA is TGTGCTAGTGGTTTGTTCTGGGACTCTGGAAACACCATATATTTT. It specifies CASGLFWDSGNTIYF.

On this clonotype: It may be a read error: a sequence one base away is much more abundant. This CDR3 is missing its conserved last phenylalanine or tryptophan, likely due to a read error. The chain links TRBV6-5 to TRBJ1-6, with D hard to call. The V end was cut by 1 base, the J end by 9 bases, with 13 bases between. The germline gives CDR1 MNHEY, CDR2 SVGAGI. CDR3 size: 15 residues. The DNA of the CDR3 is TGTGCCAGCAGTTACTATACTTCCTTTGGTTCACCCCTCCACTCT. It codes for CASSYYTSFGSPLHS.

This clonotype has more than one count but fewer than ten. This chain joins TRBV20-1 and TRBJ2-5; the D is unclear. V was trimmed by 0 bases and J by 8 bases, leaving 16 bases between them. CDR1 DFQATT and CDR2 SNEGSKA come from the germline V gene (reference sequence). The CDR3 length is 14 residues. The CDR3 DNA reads TGCAGTGCTAGAGAGGTGGGGTGGGATCGAACCCAGTACTTC. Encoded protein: CSAREVGWDRTQYF.

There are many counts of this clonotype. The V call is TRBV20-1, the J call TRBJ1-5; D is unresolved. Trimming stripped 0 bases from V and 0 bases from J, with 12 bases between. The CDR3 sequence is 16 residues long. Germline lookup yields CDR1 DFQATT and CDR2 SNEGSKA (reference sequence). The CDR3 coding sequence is TGCAGTGCTAGAGATTCGAGAGCCTATAGCAATCAGCCCCAGCATTTT. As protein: CSARDSRAYSNQPQHF.

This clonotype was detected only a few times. CDR3 sequence reads: CSALTGYGYTF. For the CDR3, the DNA is TGCAGTGCGTTGACAGGGTATGGCTACACCTTC. The genes are TRBV20-1 and TRBJ1-2, with 7 bases matching TRBD1. Unmatched junction bases numbered 3, after V lost 6 bases and J lost 5 bases. From germline, CDR1 is DFQATT and CDR2 SNEGSKA (reference sequence). The CDR3 loop spans 11 amino acids.

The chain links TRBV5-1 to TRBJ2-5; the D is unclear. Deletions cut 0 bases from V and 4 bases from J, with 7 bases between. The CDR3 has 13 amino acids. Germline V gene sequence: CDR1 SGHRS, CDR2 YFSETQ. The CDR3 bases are TGCGCCAGCAGCTTGGCCTGGGGAGAGACCCAGTACTTC. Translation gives CASSLAWGETQYF.

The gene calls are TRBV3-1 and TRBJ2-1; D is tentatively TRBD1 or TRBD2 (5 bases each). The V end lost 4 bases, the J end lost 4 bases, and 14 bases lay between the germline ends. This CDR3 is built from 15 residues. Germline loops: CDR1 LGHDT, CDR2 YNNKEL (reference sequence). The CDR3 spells CASSPLGTGYNEQFF. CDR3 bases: TGTGCCAGCAGCCCTCTCGGGACCGGATACAATGAGCAGTTCTTC.

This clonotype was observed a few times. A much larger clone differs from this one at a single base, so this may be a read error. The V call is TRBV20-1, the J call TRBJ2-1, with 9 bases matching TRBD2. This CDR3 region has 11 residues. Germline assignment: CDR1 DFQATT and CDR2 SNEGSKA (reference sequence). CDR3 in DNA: TGCAGTGCGCTCATAGCGGGGGTGGTGGTCTTC. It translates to CSALIAGVVVF.

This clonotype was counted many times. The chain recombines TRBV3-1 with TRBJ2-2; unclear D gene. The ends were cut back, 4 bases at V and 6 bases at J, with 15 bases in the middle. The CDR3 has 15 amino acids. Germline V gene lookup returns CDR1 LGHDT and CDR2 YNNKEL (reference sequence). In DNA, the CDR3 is TGTGCCAGCAGCCCCCGACTTTCCCTGCCCGGGGAGCTGTTTTTT. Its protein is CASSPRLSLPGELFF. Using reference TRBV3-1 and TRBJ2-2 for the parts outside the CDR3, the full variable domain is DTAVSQTPKYLVTQMGNDKSIKCEQNLGHDTMYWYKQDSKKFLKIMFSYNNKELIINETVPNRFSPKSPDKAHLNLHINSLELGDSAVYFCASSPRLSLPGELFFGEGSRLTVL.

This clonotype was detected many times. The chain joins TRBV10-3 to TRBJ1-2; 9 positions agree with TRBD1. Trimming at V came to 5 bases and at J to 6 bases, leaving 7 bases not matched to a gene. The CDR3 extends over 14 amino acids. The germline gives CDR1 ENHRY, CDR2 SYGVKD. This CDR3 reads CAISRTGGEDGYTF. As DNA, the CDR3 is TGTGCCATCAGTCGAACAGGGGGCGAGGATGGCTACACCTTC.

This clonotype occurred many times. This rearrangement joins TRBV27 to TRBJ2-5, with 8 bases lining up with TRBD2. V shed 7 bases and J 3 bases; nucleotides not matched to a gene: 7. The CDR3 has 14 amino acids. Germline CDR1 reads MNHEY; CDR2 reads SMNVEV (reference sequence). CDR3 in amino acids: CASKLLAAKETQYF. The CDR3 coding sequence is TGTGCCAGCAAGCTACTAGCGGCTAAAGAGACCCAGTACTTC.

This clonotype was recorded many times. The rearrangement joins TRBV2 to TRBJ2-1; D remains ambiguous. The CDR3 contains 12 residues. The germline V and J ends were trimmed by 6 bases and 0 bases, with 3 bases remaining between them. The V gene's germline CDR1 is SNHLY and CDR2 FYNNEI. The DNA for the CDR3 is TGTGCCAGCAGCGCCTCCTACAATGAGCAGTTCTTC. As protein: CASSASYNEQFF.

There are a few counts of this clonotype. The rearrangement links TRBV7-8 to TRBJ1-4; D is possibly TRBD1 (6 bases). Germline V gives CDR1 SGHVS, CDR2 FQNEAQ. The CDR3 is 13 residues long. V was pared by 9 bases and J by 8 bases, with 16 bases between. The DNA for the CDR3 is TGTGCCAGTACGCGACAGGCCGGCGAAAAACTGTTTTTT. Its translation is CASTRQAGEKLFF.

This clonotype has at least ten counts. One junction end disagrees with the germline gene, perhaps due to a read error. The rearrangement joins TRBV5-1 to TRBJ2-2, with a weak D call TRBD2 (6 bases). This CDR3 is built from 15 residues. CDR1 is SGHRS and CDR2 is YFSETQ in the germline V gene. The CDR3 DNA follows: TGTGCCAGCAGTTTGGGGGGTACGAACACCGGGGAGCTGTTTTTT. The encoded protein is CASSLGGTNTGELFF.

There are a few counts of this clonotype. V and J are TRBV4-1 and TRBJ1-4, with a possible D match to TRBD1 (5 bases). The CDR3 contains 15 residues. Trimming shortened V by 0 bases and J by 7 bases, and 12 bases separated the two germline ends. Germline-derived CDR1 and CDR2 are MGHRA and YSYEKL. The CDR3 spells CASSQEAGWSEKLFF. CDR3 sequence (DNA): TGCGCCAGCAGCCAAGAGGCAGGGTGGAGTGAAAAACTGTTTTTT.

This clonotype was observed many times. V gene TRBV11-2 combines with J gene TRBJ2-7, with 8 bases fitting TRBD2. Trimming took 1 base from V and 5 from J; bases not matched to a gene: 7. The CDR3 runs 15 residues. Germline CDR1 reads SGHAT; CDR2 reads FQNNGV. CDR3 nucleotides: TGTGCCAGCAGCTTAGTCCCCAGCGGGAGCCACGAGCAGTACTTC. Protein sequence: CASSLVPSGSHEQYF.

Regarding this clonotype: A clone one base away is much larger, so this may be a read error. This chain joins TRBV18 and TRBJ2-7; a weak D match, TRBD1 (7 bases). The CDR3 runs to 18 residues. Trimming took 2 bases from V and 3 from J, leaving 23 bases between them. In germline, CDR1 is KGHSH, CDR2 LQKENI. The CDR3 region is CASSPSPLVGQGGYEQYF. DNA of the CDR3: TGTGCCAGCTCACCAAGCCCCTTAGTGGGCCAGGGGGGCTACGAGCAGTACTTC. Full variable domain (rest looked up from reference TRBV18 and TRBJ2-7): NAGVMQNPRHLVRRRGQEARLRCSPMKGHSHVYWYRQLPEEGLKFMVYLQKENIIDESGMPKERFSAEFPKEGPSILRIQQVVRGDSAAYFCASSPSPLVGQGGYEQYFGPGTRLTVT.

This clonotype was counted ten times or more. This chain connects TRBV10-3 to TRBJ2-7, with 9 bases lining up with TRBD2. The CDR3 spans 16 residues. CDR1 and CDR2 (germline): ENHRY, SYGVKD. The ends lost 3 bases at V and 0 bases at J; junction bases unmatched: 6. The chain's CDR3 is CAISELAGTSSYEQYF. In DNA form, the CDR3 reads TGTGCCATCAGTGAACTAGCGGGCACCAGCTCCTACGAGCAGTACTTC.

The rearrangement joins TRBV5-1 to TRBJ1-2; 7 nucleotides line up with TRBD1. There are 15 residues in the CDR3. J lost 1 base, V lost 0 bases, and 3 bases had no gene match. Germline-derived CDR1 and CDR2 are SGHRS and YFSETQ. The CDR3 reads CASSLEGQSNYGYTF. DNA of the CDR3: TGCGCCAGCAGCTTGGAGGGACAGAGTAACTATGGCTACACCTTC.

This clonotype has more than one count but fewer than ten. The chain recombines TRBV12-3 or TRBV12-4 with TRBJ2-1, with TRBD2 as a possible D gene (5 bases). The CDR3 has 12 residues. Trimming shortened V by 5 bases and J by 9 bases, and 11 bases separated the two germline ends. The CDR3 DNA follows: TGTGCCAGCAGTGTAGGACTGAGTGAGCAGTTCTTC. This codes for CASSVGLSEQFF.

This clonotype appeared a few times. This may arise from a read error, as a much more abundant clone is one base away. The CDR3 DNA reads as TGTGCCAGCAGTTTAAGGCCTCTTATGCGGGAGCTTTTATACGGGCAGTACTTC. It yields the protein CASSLRPLMRELLYGQYF. This chain joins TRBV28 and TRBJ2-7; 7 nucleotides align to TRBD2. Looked up from germline, CDR1 is MDHEN and CDR2 is SYDVKM. CDR3 size: 18 residues.

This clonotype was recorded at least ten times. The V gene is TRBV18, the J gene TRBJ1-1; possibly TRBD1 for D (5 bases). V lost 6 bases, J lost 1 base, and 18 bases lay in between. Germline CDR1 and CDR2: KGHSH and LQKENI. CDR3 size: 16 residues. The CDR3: CASSPRGAGSNTEAFF. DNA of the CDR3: TGTGCCAGCTCGCCCAGAGGGGCGGGGTCGAACACTGAAGCTTTCTTT.

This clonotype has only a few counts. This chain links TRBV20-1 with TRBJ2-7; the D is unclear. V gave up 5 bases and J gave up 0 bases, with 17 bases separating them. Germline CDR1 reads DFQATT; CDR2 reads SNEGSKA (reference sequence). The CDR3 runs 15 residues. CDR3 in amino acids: CSAVQAPPFSYEQYF. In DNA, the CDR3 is TGCAGTGCTGTACAAGCGCCTCCATTCTCCTACGAGCAGTACTTC.

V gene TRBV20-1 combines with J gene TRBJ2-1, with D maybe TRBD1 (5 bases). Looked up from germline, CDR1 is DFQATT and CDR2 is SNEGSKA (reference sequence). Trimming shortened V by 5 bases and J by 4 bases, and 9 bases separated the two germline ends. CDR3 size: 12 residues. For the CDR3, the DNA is TGCAGTGCTGAACAGGAGTACAATGAGCAGTTCTTC. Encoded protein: CSAEQEYNEQFF.

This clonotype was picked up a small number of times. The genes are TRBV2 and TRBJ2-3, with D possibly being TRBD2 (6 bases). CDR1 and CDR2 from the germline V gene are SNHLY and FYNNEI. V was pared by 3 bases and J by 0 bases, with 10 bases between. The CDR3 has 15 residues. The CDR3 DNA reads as TGTGCCAGCAGTGAGGGGCGGGATAGCACAGATACGCAGTATTTT. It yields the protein CASSEGRDSTDTQYF.

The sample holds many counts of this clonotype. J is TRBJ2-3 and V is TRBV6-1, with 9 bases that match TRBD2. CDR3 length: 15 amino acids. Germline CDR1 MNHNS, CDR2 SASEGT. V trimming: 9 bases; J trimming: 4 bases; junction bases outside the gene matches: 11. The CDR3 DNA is TGTGCCAGTACTAATAGCGGGAGTACCTCAGATACGCAGTATTTT. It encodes CASTNSGSTSDTQYF.

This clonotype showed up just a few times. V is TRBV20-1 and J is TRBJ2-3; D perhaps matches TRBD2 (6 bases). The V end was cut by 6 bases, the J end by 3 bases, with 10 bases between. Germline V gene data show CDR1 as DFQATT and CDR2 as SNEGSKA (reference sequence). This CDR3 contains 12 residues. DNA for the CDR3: TGCAGTGCCCCGGCGGGGACAGATACGCAGTATTTT. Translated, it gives CSAPAGTDTQYF.

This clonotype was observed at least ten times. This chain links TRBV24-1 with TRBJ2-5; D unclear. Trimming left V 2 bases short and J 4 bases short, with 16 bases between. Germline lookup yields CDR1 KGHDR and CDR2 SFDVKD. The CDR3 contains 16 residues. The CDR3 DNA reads TGTGCCACCAGTGATTCAAGTGGCGCAATGTTAGAGACCCAGTACTTC. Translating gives CATSDSSGAMLETQYF.